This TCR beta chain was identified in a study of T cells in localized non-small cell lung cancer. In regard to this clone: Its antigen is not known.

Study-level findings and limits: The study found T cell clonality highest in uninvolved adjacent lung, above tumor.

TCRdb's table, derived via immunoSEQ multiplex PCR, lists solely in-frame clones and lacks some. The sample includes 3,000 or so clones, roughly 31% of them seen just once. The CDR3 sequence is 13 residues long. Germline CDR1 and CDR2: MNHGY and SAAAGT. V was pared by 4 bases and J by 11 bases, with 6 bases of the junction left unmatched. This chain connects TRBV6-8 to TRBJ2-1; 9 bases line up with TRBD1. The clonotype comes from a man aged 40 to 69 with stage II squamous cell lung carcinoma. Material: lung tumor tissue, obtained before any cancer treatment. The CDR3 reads CASSLDRGWQQFF. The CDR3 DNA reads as TGTGCCAGCAGTTTGGACAGGGGATGGCAGCAGTTCTTC.